These 7 T cell receptor beta chains were sequenced from one sample in a study of technical replicates of blood from several donors. The repertoire was sequenced with immunoSEQ multiplex PCR; TCRdb's copy has only in-frame clones and lacks some. The data contain over 60,000 clones, 93% of them singletons. Specimen: T cells isolated from PBMCs. Receptors originate from a human donor in good health.

This chain links TRBV6-5 with TRBJ2-7; 10 bases are shared with TRBD1. There are 15 residues in the CDR3. The ends lost 2 bases at V and 6 bases at J; junction bases unmatched: 7. Germline values: CDR1 MNHEY, CDR2 SVGAGI. The CDR3 is CASSYGTGEDREQYF. The CDR3 DNA reads as TGTGCCAGCAGTTACGGGACAGGGGAGGATCGCGAGCAGTACTTC.

This sequence joins TRBV6-1 and TRBJ2-7; a weak D match, TRBD2 (5 bases). CDR1 MNHNS and CDR2 SASEGT come from the germline V gene. V gave up 4 bases and J gave up 5 bases, with 15 bases separating them. The CDR3 is made up of 14 amino acids. The CDR3 DNA reads as TGTGCCAGCAGTGCCCGAGGGTCCGGGGACGAGCAGTACTTC. Translated: CASSARGSGDEQYF.

This chain links TRBV28 with TRBJ1-1; the match to TRBD1 covers 9 bases. Germline V gene lookup returns CDR1 MDHEN and CDR2 SYDVKM. With 4 bases clipped from V and 5 bases from J, the junction kept 5 bases outside the gene matches. CDR3 size: 14 residues. CDR3 amino acids: CASSSIGTGTEAFF. The CDR3 DNA follows: TGTGCCAGCAGTTCAATCGGGACAGGGACTGAAGCTTTCTTT.

The chain has TRBV19 and TRBJ2-7; 10 nucleotides align to TRBD2. In germline, CDR1 is LNHDA, CDR2 SQIVND (reference sequence). There are 15 residues in the CDR3. V trimming: 0 bases; J trimming: 3 bases; junction bases outside the gene matches: 2. Written as DNA, the CDR3 is TGTGCCAGTAGTATAGACCTAGCGGGAGTCTACGAGCAGTACTTC. Its protein is CASSIDLAGVYEQYF. The entire variable domain, with the rest obtained from reference TRBV19 and TRBJ2-7, is as follows: DGGITQSPKYLFRKEGQNVTLSCEQNLNHDAMYWYRQDPGQGLRLIYYSQIVNDFQKGDIAEGYSVSREKKESFPLTVTSAQKNPTAFYLCASSIDLAGVYEQYFGPGTRLTVT.

The chain joins TRBV5-1 to TRBJ1-1; a weak D match, TRBD1 (5 bases). Germline values: CDR1 SGHRS, CDR2 YFSETQ. This CDR3 is built from 16 residues. V dropped 0 bases and J dropped 0 bases, with 12 bases sitting between them. The CDR3 reads CASSLGRRQMNTEAFF. The CDR3, as DNA: TGCGCCAGCAGCTTGGGCCGAAGACAGATGAACACTGAAGCTTTCTTT.

The sample holds one count of this clone. The V call is TRBV7-6, the J call TRBJ2-1; 7 nucleotides align to TRBD1. Trimming took 8 bases from V and 3 from J; bases not matched to a gene: 7. Per germline, CDR1 SGHVS and CDR2 FNYEAQ. CDR3 length: 14 amino acids. The CDR3 sequence: CASGLGQDYNEQFF. In nucleotides, the CDR3 is TGTGCCAGCGGATTAGGACAGGACTACAATGAGCAGTTCTTC.

The CDR3 here is CASSLFLAGGSNEQFF. The DNA for the CDR3 is TGCGCCAGCAGCCTCTTTCTAGCGGGGGGTTCCAATGAGCAGTTCTTC. The chain combines TRBV4-1 with TRBJ2-1; 11 bases agree with TRBD2. This CDR3 comprises 16 residues. Germline values: CDR1 MGHRA, CDR2 YSYEKL. V lost 4 bases and J lost 6; bases outside the gene matches: 8.